The clone carrying this T cell receptor (beta chain) was counted only a few times. The antigen remains unidentified. The data stem from a study of beta chain features in type 1 diabetes. As every portion of the isolated RNA was reverse transcribed, the sequencing read expressed TCRB transcripts. Generated by immunoSEQ multiplex PCR, the TCRdb table keeps only in-frame clones and is missing some. The repertoire holds 680,000 or so clones, with roughly 13% as singletons. The length of the CDR3 is 12 residues. CDR1 SGHRS and CDR2 YFSETQ come from the germline V gene. With 4 bases removed from V and 2 bases from J, the gap between germline ends came to 7 bases. Study results and limitations: Shortening of TCRB CDR3s, moderate but significant, appeared in all four CD4+ subsets of Type 1 diabetes patients.

This rearrangement joins TRBV5-1 to TRBJ2-7; maybe TRBD1 (5 bases). The TCR was taken from a man aged 18-30 years with type 1 diabetes. The specimen was naive CD4+ T cells from blood. In nucleotides, the CDR3 is TGCGCCAGCAGCCCGGACACCTACGAGCAGTACTTC. This sequence encodes CASSPDTYEQYF.